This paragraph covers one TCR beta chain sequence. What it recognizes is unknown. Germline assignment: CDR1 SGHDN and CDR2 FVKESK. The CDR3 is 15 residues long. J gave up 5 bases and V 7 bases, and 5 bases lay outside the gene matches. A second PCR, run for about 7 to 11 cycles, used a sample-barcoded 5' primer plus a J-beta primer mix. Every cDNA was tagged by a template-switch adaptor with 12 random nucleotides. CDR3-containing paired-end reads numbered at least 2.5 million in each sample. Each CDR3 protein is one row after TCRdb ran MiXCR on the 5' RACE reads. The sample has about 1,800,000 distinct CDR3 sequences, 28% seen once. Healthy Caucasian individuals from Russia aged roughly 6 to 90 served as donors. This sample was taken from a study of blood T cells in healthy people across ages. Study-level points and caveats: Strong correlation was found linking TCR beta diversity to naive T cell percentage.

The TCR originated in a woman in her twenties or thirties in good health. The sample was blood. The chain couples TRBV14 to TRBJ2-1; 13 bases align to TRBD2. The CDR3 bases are TGTGCCAGCATCGGACTAGCGGGAGAGAACAATGAGCAGTTCTTC. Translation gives CASIGLAGENNEQFF. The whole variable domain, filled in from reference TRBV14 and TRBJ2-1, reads EAGVTQFPSHSVIEKGQTVTLRCDPISGHDNLYWYRRVMGKEIKFLLHFVKESKQDESGMPNNRFLAERTGGTYSTLKVQPAELEDSGVYFCASIGLAGENNEQFFGPGTRLTVL.